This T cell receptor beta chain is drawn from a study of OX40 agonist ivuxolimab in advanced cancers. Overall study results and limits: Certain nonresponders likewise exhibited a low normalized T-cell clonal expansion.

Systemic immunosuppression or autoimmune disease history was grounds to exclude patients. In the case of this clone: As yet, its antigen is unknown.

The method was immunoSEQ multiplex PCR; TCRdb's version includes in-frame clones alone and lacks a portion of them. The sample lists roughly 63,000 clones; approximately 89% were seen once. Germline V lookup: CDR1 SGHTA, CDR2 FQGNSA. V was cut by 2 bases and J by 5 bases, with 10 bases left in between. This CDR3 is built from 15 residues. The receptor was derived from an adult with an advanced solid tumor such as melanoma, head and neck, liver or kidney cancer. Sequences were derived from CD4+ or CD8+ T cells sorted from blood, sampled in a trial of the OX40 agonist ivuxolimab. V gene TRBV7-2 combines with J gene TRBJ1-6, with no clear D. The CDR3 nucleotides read TGTGCCAGCAGCTTAAGTCGGGGTCATAATTCACCCCTCCACTTT. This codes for CASSLSRGHNSPLHF.